This T cell receptor beta chain came from a study of blood T cell repertoires in COVID-19. Background on the study: T cells, B-cell-depleted T cells, or PBMCs supplied cDNA or gDNA.

J was trimmed by 3 bases and V by 1 base; bases with no gene match: 11. The germline V gene has CDR1 SGHNT and CDR2 YENEEA. The CDR3 is made up of 17 amino acids. Libraries were prepared by immunoSEQ multiplex PCR; TCRdb keeps only in-frame clonotypes and omits some of them. The sample has some 96,000 clones, roughly 86% seen once. This TCR derives from a man between 50 and 59 years old with acute or convalescent COVID-19. The sample comprised peripheral blood. This sequence joins TRBV11-3 and TRBJ2-7; TRBD1 matches 8 bases. CDR3 in amino acids: CASSLGIGQGSRYEQYF. The DNA for the CDR3 is TGTGCCAGCAGCTTAGGCATAGGACAGGGAAGTCGCTACGAGCAGTACTTC.